The source of this T cell receptor beta chain is a study of blood T cell repertoires in COVID-19. Participant-given clinical history determined each cohort assignment. This table comes from immunoSEQ multiplex PCR, and its TCRdb copy is limited to in-frame clones, with some not included. The top ten clones hold less than 7.5% of a sample with about 150,000 clones, over 65% of them seen once. The V end lost 4 bases, the J end lost 0 bases, and 14 bases lay between the germline ends. Germline lookup yields CDR1 SGHRS and CDR2 YFSETQ. This CDR3 spans 15 amino acids. The sample taken for sequencing was PBMCs or T cells enriched from blood (not recorded which). The J gene is TRBJ2-7, the V gene TRBV5-1; TRBD2 is a possible D gene (7 bases). The sequence derives from a woman aged 50 to 60 who had recovered from COVID-19. CDR3 in amino acids: CASSVVGGPSYEQYF. The CDR3 bases are TGCGCCAGCAGCGTGGTCGGGGGGCCCTCCTACGAGCAGTACTTC.